The 26 T cell receptor beta chains presented below share a single source sample, sequenced in a study of CD8+CD57+ T cells in acquired aplastic anemia. Investigators profiled TCR beta VDJ and CDR3 from genomic DNA template. TCRdb fed the reads into MiXCR, producing one record per CDR3 protein. The sample has under 250,000 distinct CDR3 sequences; approximately 65% are singletons. Patients chosen for sequencing had shown CD8+CD57+ cell expansion by flow cytometry. The sample taken for sequencing was sorted CD4+, CD8+, or CD8+CD57+ T cells (not recorded which) from PBMCs. The source of these receptors is a human donor with aplastic anemia.

For this clonotype: Here the CDR3 omits its conserved ending phenylalanine or tryptophan, so a read error is the likely source. The chain couples TRBV2 to TRBJ2-7; the match to TRBD2 covers 7 bases. The CDR3 sequence is 14 residues long. The germline CDR1 and CDR2 sequences are SNHLY and FYNNEI. The V and J ends lost 6 bases and 2 bases, in that order; junction bases with no gene match: 7. The CDR3 region has the DNA TGTGCCAGCAGCCCGGTCGGGGGGACCTACGAGCAGTACTCC. Translated, it gives CASSPVGGTYEQYS.

The genes are TRBV24-1 and TRBJ2-1, with D uncertain. The CDR3 sequence is 12 residues long. Germline values: CDR1 KGHDR, CDR2 SFDVKD. Trimming removed 3 bases at V and 9 bases at J, with 8 bases between. CDR3 residues: CATSDQTSEQFF. The CDR3 region has the DNA TGTGCCACCAGTGATCAGACATCTGAGCAGTTCTTC.

The chain uses TRBV12-3 or TRBV12-4 and TRBJ2-6; D might be TRBD1 (5 bases). The CDR3 is made up of 14 amino acids. V was clipped by 5 bases and J by 4 bases, with 9 bases between them. The CDR3 DNA sequence: TGTGCCAGCAGTACAGGTCCCGGGGCCAACGTCCTGACTTTC. Amino acid sequence: CASSTGPGANVLTF.

This rearrangement joins TRBV12-5 to TRBJ2-7; D not certain. The CDR3 has 13 amino acids. The germline V gene has CDR1 LGHNT and CDR2 FRNRAP. This CDR3 is CASSLVGAYEQYF. The CDR3 DNA follows: TGTGCCAGCAGTTTAGTTGGGGCCTACGAGCAGTACTTC. Full variable domain (missing parts from reference TRBV12-5 and TRBJ2-7): DARVTQTPRHKVTEMGQEVTMRCQPILGHNTVFWYRQTMMQGLELLAYFRNRAPLDDSGMPKDRFSAEMPDATLATLKIQPSEPRDSAVYFCASSLVGAYEQYFGPGTRLTVT.

This clonotype was seen only a few times. The V and J genes are TRBV7-9 and TRBJ1-2; no reliable D call. V shed 1 base and J shed 3 bases, with 6 bases lying between them. CDR1 SEHNR and CDR2 FQNEAQ come from the germline V gene (reference sequence). The CDR3 is 13 residues long. The DNA of the CDR3 is TGTGCCAGCAGCTTAGGGGTTTACTATGGCTACACCTTC. Translating it yields CASSLGVYYGYTF.

A few counts support this clonotype. The chain uses TRBV5-6 and TRBJ2-2, with 9 nucleotides matching TRBD2. Trimming at V came to 0 bases and at J to 0 bases, leaving 3 bases not matched to a gene. Germline V gene data show CDR1 as SGHDT and CDR2 as YYEEEE. The CDR3 loop spans 17 amino acids. The CDR3 protein is CASSLEAGGPNTGELFF. The DNA of the CDR3 is TGTGCCAGCAGCTTGGAAGCGGGGGGCCCGAACACCGGGGAGCTGTTTTTT.

This clonotype was detected a few times. This rearrangement joins TRBV10-1 to TRBJ2-3, with D possibly TRBD1 on 5 matching bases. From germline, CDR1 is WNHNN and CDR2 SYGVQD (reference sequence). The CDR3 length is 14 residues. Trimming took 9 bases from V and 4 from J, leaving 17 bases between them. The chain's CDR3 is CASSRAGSSDTQYF. The CDR3 DNA is TGCGCCAGTTCAAGGGCAGGGTCGTCAGATACGCAGTATTTT.

This sequence joins TRBV7-3 and TRBJ1-1, with D possibly matching TRBD1 (5 bases). The CDR3 runs to 20 residues. Deletions cut 4 bases from V and 0 bases from J, with 27 bases between. Germline V gives CDR1 SGHTA, CDR2 FQGTGA. CDR3 loop: CASSSTGYTGEYRMNTEAFF. The CDR3 nucleotides read TGTGCCAGCAGCTCTACAGGTTACACCGGGGAATATCGGATGAACACTGAAGCTTTCTTT.

The V and J genes are TRBV7-3 and TRBJ1-2, with a possible D match to TRBD1 (6 bases). Germline V gene sequence: CDR1 SGHTA, CDR2 FQGTGA. The CDR3 has 13 amino acids. V was pared by 2 bases and J by 8 bases, with 12 bases between. The CDR3, as DNA: TGTGCCAGCAGCTTACGGGGGGCTAGGGGCTACACCTTC. It yields the protein CASSLRGARGYTF.

This clonotype was counted once. The junction and the germline gene differ at one end; a read error may be behind it. The gene calls are TRBV10-2 and TRBJ2-7, with TRBD1 matching 10 bases. CDR1 and CDR2 from the germline V gene are WSHSY and SAAADI. The CDR3 has 16 residues. The CDR3 nucleotides read TGTGCCAGCAGCGTAATAAGGACAGGGGGAACTTACGAGCAGTACTTC. It yields the protein CASSVIRTGGTYEQYF.

The J gene is TRBJ1-1, the V gene TRBV7-2; the D gene is possibly TRBD1 (6 bases). Between the trimmed V and J ends, which lost 5 bases and 1 base, there was a span of 14 bases. This CDR3 region has 15 residues. From germline, CDR1 is SGHTA and CDR2 FQGNSA. CDR3 residues: CASSAWGRENTEAFF. The CDR3 nucleotides are TGTGCCAGCAGCGCCTGGGGGCGCGAGAACACTGAAGCTTTCTTT. Drawing the rest from reference TRBV7-2 and TRBJ1-1, the complete variable domain is GAGVSQSPSNKVTEKGKDVELRCDPISGHTALYWYRQSLGQGLEFLIYFQGNSAPDKSGLPSDRFSAERTGGSVSTLTIQRTQQEDSAVYLCASSAWGRENTEAFFGQGTRLTVV.

J is TRBJ2-7 and V is TRBV7-9; TRBD2 is a possible D gene (6 bases). The germline CDR1 and CDR2 sequences are SEHNR and FQNEAQ (reference sequence). The ends were cut back, 8 bases at V and 2 bases at J, with 13 bases in the middle. The length of the CDR3 is 13 residues. The DNA of the CDR3 is TGTGCCAGCGTGCGACTAGTCCCCTACGAGCAGTACTTC. Protein sequence: CASVRLVPYEQYF.

The chain recombines TRBV15 with TRBJ2-3; D remains unclear. Germline V gene lookup returns CDR1 LNHNV and CDR2 YYDKDF (reference sequence). Between the trimmed V and J ends, which lost 1 base and 2 bases, there was a span of 1 base. CDR3 length: 12 residues. The CDR3 sequence is CATSRATDTQYF. For the CDR3, the DNA is TGTGCCACCAGCAGAGCCACAGATACGCAGTATTTT.

In this sample, this clonotype turned up many times. V is TRBV7-6 and J is TRBJ2-2; D call uncertain. The CDR3 extends over 15 amino acids. The germline CDR1 and CDR2 sequences are SGHVS and FNYEAQ. Trimming took 6 bases from V and 1 from J, leaving 12 bases between them. CDR3 DNA: TGTGCCAGCAGTCCAGAACTTGGGAACACCGGGGAGCTGTTTTTT. Amino acids: CASSPELGNTGELFF.

The J gene is TRBJ2-7, the V gene TRBV14, with D possibly being TRBD2 (6 bases). The germline CDR1 and CDR2 sequences are SGHDN and FVKESK. This CDR3 is built from 13 residues. The V end was cut by 4 bases, the J end by 0 bases, with 7 bases between. DNA for the CDR3: TGTGCCAGCAGCCTGGACTACTCCTACGAGCAGTACTTC. Translation gives CASSLDYSYEQYF. The variable domain in full, completed from reference TRBV14 and TRBJ2-7, reads EAGVTQFPSHSVIEKGQTVTLRCDPISGHDNLYWYRRVMGKEIKFLLHFVKESKQDESGMPNNRFLAERTGGTYSTLKVQPAELEDSGVYFCASSLDYSYEQYFGPGTRLTVT.

Points on this clonotype: At one end the junction does not follow the germline gene, possibly because of a read error. The V call is TRBV10-1, the J call TRBJ2-1; a weak D match, TRBD1 (6 bases). The CDR3 runs 16 residues. Germline-derived CDR1 and CDR2 are WNHNN and SYGVQD (reference sequence). The CDR3 sequence is CASSPSQGHSYNEQFF. For the CDR3, the DNA is TGTGCCAGCAGTCCATCGCAGGGACATTCCTACAATGAGCAGTTCTTC.

V usage is TRBV12-3 or TRBV12-4 and J usage is TRBJ2-3, with 9 nucleotides matching TRBD2. With 4 bases clipped from V and 0 bases from J, the junction kept 5 bases outside the gene matches. This CDR3 contains 16 residues. The DNA for the CDR3 is TGTGCCAGCAGTTCGTCGGCGGGAGGGAGCACAGATACGCAGTATTTT. This gives the protein CASSSSAGGSTDTQYF.

The chain recombines TRBV25-1 with TRBJ2-3; D gene uncertain. CDR3 length: 16 amino acids. Between the trimmed V and J ends, which lost 2 bases and 0 bases, there was a span of 12 bases. Germline V gene lookup returns CDR1 MGHDK and CDR2 SYGVNS. CDR3 coding DNA: TGTGCCAGCAGTGAAGATCTTTGGGGAAGCACAGATACGCAGTATTTT. This gives the protein CASSEDLWGSTDTQYF.

V gene TRBV20-1 combines with J gene TRBJ1-1; D uncertain. The length of the CDR3 is 12 residues. The ends were cut back, 4 bases at V and 4 bases at J, with 10 bases in the middle. Germline assignment: CDR1 DFQATT and CDR2 SNEGSKA (reference sequence). In nucleotides, the CDR3 is TGCAGTGCTATGCGAGGAGGCACTGAAGCTTTCTTT. Amino acid sequence: CSAMRGGTEAFF.

This clonotype showed up just a few times. This chain uses TRBV6-4 with TRBJ2-3; D is uncertain. CDR1 and CDR2 (germline): MRHNA, SNTAGT. The CDR3 consists of 14 residues. V was shortened by 7 bases and J by 3 bases, with 14 bases between the two germline ends. The DNA of the CDR3 is TGTGCCAGCACCTATAGACTGGGGACAGATACGCAGTATTTT. As protein: CASTYRLGTDTQYF.

This chain joins TRBV19 and TRBJ2-1, with no clear D. CDR3 length: 12 amino acids. Germline lookup yields CDR1 LNHDA and CDR2 SQIVND (reference sequence). Deletions cut 5 bases from V and 9 bases from J, with 11 bases between. The CDR3: CASSFPVSEQFF. The CDR3 nucleotides read TGTGCCAGTAGTTTCCCGGTTAGTGAGCAGTTCTTC.

V is TRBV20-1 and J is TRBJ2-7; 7 bases are shared with TRBD1. This CDR3 is built from 15 residues. CDR1 is DFQATT and CDR2 is SNEGSKA in the germline V gene (reference sequence). Trimming at V came to 6 bases and at J to 0 bases, leaving 11 bases not matched to a gene. The CDR3 DNA sequence: TGCAGTGCCAGACCCCGACAGGGCAGCTCCTACGAGCAGTACTTC. This codes for CSARPRQGSSYEQYF.

The V gene is TRBV12-3 or TRBV12-4, the J gene TRBJ2-1; tentatively, D is TRBD2 (6 bases). This CDR3 region has 12 residues. V was shortened by 3 bases and J by 9 bases, with 9 bases between the two germline ends. The CDR3 protein is CASSLRLGEQFF. The CDR3 nucleotides read TGTGCCAGCAGTTTGCGACTAGGTGAGCAGTTCTTC.

This clonotype was seen just once. The rearrangement links TRBV25-1 to TRBJ2-2; a possible D gene is TRBD1 (7 bases). V gave up 1 base and J gave up 3 bases, with 15 bases separating them. CDR3 size: 17 residues. Germline V CDR1 and CDR2: MGHDK, SYGVNS. The CDR3 reads CASSESAGGLYTGELFF. The CDR3 nucleotides read TGTGCCAGCAGTGAATCGGCAGGGGGACTTTACACCGGGGAGCTGTTTTTT.

This chain uses TRBV6-4 with TRBJ2-2; TRBD1 aligns across 7 bases. Trimming removed 7 bases from V and 4 bases from J; junction bases left unmatched: 9. The length of the CDR3 is 15 residues. Germline CDR1 and CDR2: MRHNA and SNTAGT. The CDR3 sequence: CASTDGTVGTGELFF. DNA for the CDR3: TGTGCCAGCACCGATGGGACAGTGGGCACCGGGGAGCTGTTTTTT.

Worth noting for this clonotype: A much larger clone sits a single nucleotide away, making a read error possible. The rearrangement joins TRBV2 to TRBJ1-1, with a weak D call TRBD1 (5 bases). There are 16 residues in the CDR3. Germline loops: CDR1 SNHLY, CDR2 FYNNEI. V was cut by 5 bases and J by 4 bases, with 20 bases left in between. Here the CDR3 reads CASSYSGRDRSTEAFF. CDR3 bases: TGTGCCAGCAGTTACTCGGGGCGGGATCGGAGCACTGAAGCTTTCTTT.